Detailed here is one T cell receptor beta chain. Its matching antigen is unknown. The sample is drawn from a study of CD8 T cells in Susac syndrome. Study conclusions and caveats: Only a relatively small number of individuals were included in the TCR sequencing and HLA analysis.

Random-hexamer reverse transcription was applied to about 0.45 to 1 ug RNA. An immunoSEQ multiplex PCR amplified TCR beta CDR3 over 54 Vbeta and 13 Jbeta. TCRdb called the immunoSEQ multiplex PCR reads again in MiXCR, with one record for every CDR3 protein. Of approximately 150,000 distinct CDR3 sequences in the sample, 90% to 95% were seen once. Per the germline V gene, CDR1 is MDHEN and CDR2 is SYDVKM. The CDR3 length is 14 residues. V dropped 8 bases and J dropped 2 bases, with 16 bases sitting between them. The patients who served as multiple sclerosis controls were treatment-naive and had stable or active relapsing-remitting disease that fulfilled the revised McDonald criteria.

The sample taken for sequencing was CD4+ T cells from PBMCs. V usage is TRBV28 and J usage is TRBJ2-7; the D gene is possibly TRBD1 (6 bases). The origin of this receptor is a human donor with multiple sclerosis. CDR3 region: CASEKGVSPYEQYF. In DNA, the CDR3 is TGTGCCAGCGAAAAGGGGGTTTCCCCCTACGAGCAGTACTTC.